The rows below give T cell receptor beta chains drawn from one sample of a study of OX40 agonist ivuxolimab in advanced cancers. Some clones are missing from TCRdb's copy, which holds only in-frame ones; the method was immunoSEQ multiplex PCR. Of 66,000 or so clones listed, approximately 86% are singletons. Specimen: CD4+ or CD8+ T cells sorted from blood, collected in a trial of the OX40 agonist ivuxolimab. The receptor source for this set is an adult with an advanced solid tumor such as melanoma, head and neck, liver or kidney cancer. Both conserved end residues are part of each CDR3. D genes are given only for firm matches. The size field is filled for only some rows; it gives once, few, many or a size class.

TRBD1	TRBV5-1	once	TRBJ2-2	TGCGCCAGCAGCTTACAACCGGGACAGGGGAACACCGGGGAGCTGTTTTTT	CASSLQPGQGNTGELFF
.	TRBV5-4	.	TRBJ2-1	TGTGCCAGCAGCTTGGCTACAATAGACCATGAGCAGTTCTTC	CASSLATIDHEQFF
.	TRBV30	few	TRBJ1-2	TGTGCCTGTAACCGACAGAATCGGCTTGTCAGCTACACCTTC	CACNRQNRLVSYTF
.	TRBV11-2	.	TRBJ2-2	TGTGCCAGCAGCTTCGGATTAAGGGGCACCGGGGAGCTGTTTTTT	CASSFGLRGTGELFF
.	TRBV6-1	.	TRBJ1-1	TGTGCCAGCAGTGAATTTGGGGTGACGAACACTGAAGCTTTCTTT	CASSEFGVTNTEAFF
.	TRBV5-6	.	TRBJ2-2	TGTGCCAGCAGCACCTCCAGGAATCGTGACACCGGGGAGCTGTTTTTT	CASSTSRNRDTGELFF
TRBD2	TRBV5-1	.	TRBJ2-3	TGCGCCAGCAGCTTCAGAGCGGGAGGGTCGGGCACAGATACGCAGTATTTT	CASSFRAGGSGTDTQYF
.	TRBV5-4	.	TRBJ2-3	TGTGCCAGCAGTCCCCGGGGTGAGGCAGATACGCAGTATTTT	CASSPRGEADTQYF
TRBD2	TRBV6-6	.	TRBJ2-5	TGTGCCAGCAGCGCGACCGGGACTAGCGGGAGTGAGACCCAGTACTTC	CASSATGTSGSETQYF
.	TRBV11-2	.	TRBJ2-5	TGTGCCAGCAGCTTAGATCCAGGGGATTTCGGGGAGACCCAGTACTTC	CASSLDPGDFGETQYF
.	TRBV2	few	TRBJ1-1	TGTGCCAGCAGTGAAGGTCAGGGTGAAGCTTTCTTT	CASSEGQGEAFF
.	TRBV19	.	TRBJ2-3	TGTGCCAGTAAAATTCTCGGGAGCGGCCCAGATACGCAGTATTTT	CASKILGSGPDTQYF
.	TRBV14	.	TRBJ1-2	TGTGCCAGCAGCCTTCCTCAAGAGGGAGTGGACTATGGCTACACCTTC	CASSLPQEGVDYGYTF
.	TRBV30	.	TRBJ1-1	TGTGCCTGGACCCCTGCGCCGGGGATCTCGTTCCATGAAGCTTTCTTT	CAWTPAPGISFHEAFF
.	TRBV11-2	.	TRBJ1-1	TGTGCCAGCAGCCTCAGGTCGGCGAACACTGAAGCTTTCTTT	CASSLRSANTEAFF
.	TRBV7-3	once	TRBJ1-1	TGTGCCAGCAGCTTGGGACGGAACACTGAAGCTTTCTTT	CASSLGRNTEAFF
TRBD1	TRBV5-4	.	TRBJ2-5	TGTGCCAGCAGCACTCCCTCCGGGACAGAAGAGACCCAGTACTTC	CASSTPSGTEETQYF
.	TRBV2	.	TRBJ1-5	TGTGCCAGCAGTGAATGGAGAGGCAATCAGCCCCAGCATTTT	CASSEWRGNQPQHF
.	TRBV28	few	TRBJ1-1	TGTGCCAGCGGAAGAACTGAAGCTTTCTTT	CASGRTEAFF
TRBD1	TRBV5-1	.	TRBJ2-7	TGCGCCAGCAGCGTGGACAGGGAAAGGGTCGAGCAGTACTTC	CASSVDRERVEQYF
TRBD1	TRBV6-5	few	TRBJ2-7	TGTGCCAGCAGTTACCAGGGGGACGAGCAGTACTTC	CASSYQGDEQYF
TRBD2	TRBV5-4	.	TRBJ2-5	TGTGCCAGCAGCGCGGGACTAGTCCAAGAGACCCAGTACTTC	CASSAGLVQETQYF
.	TRBV10-2	.	TRBJ1-5	TGCGCCAGCAGTGGACGGAACAATCAGCCCCAGCATTTT	CASSGRNNQPQHF
.	TRBV7-6	.	TRBJ2-7	TGTGCCAGCAGCGCAACCCCGGGAACCCTTCCCGAGCAGTACTTC	CASSATPGTLPEQYF
TRBD2	TRBV7-2	.	TRBJ2-3	TGTGCCAGCAGTACTAGCGGGTCCCAGGTCACAGATACGCAGTATTTT	CASSTSGSQVTDTQYF
.	TRBV2	few	TRBJ2-1	TGTGCCAGCAGGGACCCGGGACAAGATTACAATGAGCAGTTCTTC	CASRDPGQDYNEQFF
.	TRBV7-2	.	TRBJ1-1	TGTGCCAGCAGCTCGCCAGGTCCAACTGAAGCTTTCTTT	CASSSPGPTEAFF
TRBD1	TRBV28	.	TRBJ2-7	TGTGCCAGCAGTATTACCCTCGGGACAGGGTCCTACGAGCAGTACTTC	CASSITLGTGSYEQYF
.	TRBV18	medium-sized	TRBJ1-1	TGTGCCAGCCACCGGGACGGCACTGAAGCTTTCTTT	CASHRDGTEAFF